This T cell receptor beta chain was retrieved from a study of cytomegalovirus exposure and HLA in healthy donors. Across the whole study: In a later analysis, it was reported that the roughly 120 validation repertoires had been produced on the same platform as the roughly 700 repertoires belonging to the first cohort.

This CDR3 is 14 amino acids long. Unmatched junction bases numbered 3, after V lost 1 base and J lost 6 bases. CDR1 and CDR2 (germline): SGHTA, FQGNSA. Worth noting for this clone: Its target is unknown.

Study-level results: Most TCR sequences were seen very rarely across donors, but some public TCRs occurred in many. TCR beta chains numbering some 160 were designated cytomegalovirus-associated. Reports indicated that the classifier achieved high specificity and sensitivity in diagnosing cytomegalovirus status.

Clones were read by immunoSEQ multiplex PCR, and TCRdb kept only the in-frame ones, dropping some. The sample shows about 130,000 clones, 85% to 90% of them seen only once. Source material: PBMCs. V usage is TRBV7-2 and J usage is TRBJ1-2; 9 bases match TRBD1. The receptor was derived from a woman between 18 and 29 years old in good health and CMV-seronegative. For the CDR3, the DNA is TGTGCCAGCAGCTTAGACAGGGGGCTTCATGGCTACACCTTC. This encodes CASSLDRGLHGYTF. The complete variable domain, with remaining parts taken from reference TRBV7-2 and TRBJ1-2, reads GAGVSQSPSNKVTEKGKDVELRCDPISGHTALYWYRQSLGQGLEFLIYFQGNSAPDKSGLPSDRFSAERTGGSVSTLTIQRTQQEDSAVYLCASSLDRGLHGYTFGSGTRLTVV.